This T cell receptor (beta chain) was documented in a study of blood T cell repertoires in COVID-19. Study-wide background: Nucleic acid was either cDNA or gDNA, and it came from T cells, B-cell-depleted T cells, or PBMCs.

Produced via immunoSEQ multiplex PCR; TCRdb's table is partial and in-frame only. The data hold under 150,000 clones, with 70% to 90% observed a single time. This clone was observed a few times. The specimen was peripheral blood. This TCR came from a man aged 65-85 years with active COVID-19.

Here the CDR3 reads CASDAGVPTEAFF. CDR3 DNA sequence: TGTGCCAGCGATGCGGGGGTGCCCACTGAAGCTTTCTTT. V gene TRBV28 combines with J gene TRBJ1-1; maybe TRBD1 (5 bases). From germline, CDR1 is MDHEN and CDR2 SYDVKM. Trimming removed 8 bases at V and 4 bases at J, with 14 bases between. The CDR3 spans 13 residues.